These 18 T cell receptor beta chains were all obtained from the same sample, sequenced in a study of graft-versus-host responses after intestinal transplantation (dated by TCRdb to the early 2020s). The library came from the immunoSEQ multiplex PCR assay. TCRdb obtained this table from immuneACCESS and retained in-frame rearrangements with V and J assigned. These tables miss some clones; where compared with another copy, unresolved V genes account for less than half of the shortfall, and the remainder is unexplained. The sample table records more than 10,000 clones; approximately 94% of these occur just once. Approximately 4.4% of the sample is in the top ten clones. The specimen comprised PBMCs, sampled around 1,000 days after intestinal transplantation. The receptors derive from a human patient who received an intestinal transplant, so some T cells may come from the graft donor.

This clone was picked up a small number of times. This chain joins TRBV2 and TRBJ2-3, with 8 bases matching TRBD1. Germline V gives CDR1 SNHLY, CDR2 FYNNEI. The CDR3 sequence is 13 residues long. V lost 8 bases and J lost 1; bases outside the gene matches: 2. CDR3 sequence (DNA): TGTGCCAGCTCACAGGGGGGCACAGATACGCAGTATTTT. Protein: CASSQGGTDTQYF.

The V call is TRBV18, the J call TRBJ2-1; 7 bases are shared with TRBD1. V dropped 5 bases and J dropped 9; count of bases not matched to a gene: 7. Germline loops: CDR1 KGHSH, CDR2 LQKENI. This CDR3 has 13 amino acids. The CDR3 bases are TGTGCCAGCTCATCAAAACAGGGGCCTGAGCAGTTCTTC. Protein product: CASSSKQGPEQFF.

The CDR3 protein is CASSQQDRGGTGELFF. The CDR3 DNA follows: TGTGCCAGCAGCCAACAAGACAGGGGGGGCACCGGGGAGCTGTTTTTT. The chain uses TRBV4-2 and TRBJ2-2; 9 nucleotides line up with TRBD1. This CDR3 comprises 16 residues. Germline V lookup: CDR1 LGHNA, CDR2 YNFKEQ. V lost 2 bases and J lost 4; bases outside the gene matches: 5.

The CDR3 region is CASSPIMGEETQYF. In DNA form, the CDR3 reads TGTGCCAGCAGCCCCATTATGGGGGAAGAGACCCAGTACTTC. This sequence joins TRBV9 and TRBJ2-5, with D possibly called TRBD1 or TRBD2 (5 bases each). Germline V lookup: CDR1 SGDLS, CDR2 YYNGEE. Trimming shortened V by 4 bases and J by 3 bases, and 13 bases separated the two germline ends. This CDR3 comprises 14 residues.

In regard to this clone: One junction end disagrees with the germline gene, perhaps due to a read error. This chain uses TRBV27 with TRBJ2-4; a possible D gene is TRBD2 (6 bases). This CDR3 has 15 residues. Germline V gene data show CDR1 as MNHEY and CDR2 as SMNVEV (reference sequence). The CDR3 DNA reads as TGTGCCAGCAGTTTAGTGTACGGCGGGGAAAATATTCAGTACTTC. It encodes CASSLVYGGENIQYF.

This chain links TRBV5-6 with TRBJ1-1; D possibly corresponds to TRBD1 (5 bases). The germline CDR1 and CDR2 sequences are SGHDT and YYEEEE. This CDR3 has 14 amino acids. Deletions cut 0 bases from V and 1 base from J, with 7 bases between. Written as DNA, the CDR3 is TGTGCCAGCAGCTTGGCCGGACAGAACACTGAAGCTTTCTTT. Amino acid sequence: CASSLAGQNTEAFF.

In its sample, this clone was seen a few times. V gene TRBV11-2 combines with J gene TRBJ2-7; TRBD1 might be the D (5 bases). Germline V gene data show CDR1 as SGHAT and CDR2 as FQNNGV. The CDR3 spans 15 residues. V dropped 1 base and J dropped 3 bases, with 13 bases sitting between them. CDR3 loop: CASSLAPQGSYEQYF. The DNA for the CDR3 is TGTGCCAGCAGCTTAGCCCCCCAGGGAAGCTACGAGCAGTACTTC.

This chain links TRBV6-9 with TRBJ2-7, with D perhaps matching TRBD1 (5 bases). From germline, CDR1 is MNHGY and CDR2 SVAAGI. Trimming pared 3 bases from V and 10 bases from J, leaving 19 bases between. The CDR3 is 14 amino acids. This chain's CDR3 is CASSYSPTASPQYF. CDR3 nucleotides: TGTGCCAGCAGTTACTCACCGACAGCATCGCCACAGTACTTC.

The chain's CDR3 is CASSPPDRGGKNIQYF. The CDR3 DNA reads as TGTGCCAGTAGTCCTCCGGACAGGGGTGGCAAAAACATTCAGTACTTC. The rearrangement joins TRBV19 to TRBJ2-4, with TRBD1 identical over 9 bases. Germline CDR1 and CDR2: LNHDA and SQIVND (reference sequence). The V gene end was trimmed by 5 bases and the J gene end by 3 bases; junction bases not matched to a gene: 8. The CDR3 covers 16 residues.

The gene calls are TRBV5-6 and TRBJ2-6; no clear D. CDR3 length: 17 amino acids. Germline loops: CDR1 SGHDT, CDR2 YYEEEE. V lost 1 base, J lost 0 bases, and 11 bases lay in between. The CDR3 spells CASSLPAPNSGANVLTF. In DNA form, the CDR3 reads TGTGCCAGCAGCTTGCCAGCACCTAACTCTGGGGCCAACGTCCTGACTTTC.

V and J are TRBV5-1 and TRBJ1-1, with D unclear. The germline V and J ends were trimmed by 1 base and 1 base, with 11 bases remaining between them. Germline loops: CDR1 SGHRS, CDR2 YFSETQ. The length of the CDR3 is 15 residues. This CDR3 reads CASSLIKTENTEAFF. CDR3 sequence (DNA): TGCGCCAGCAGCTTGATTAAAACAGAGAACACTGAAGCTTTCTTT. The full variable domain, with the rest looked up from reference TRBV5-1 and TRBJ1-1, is KAGVTQTPRYLIKTRGQQVTLSCSPISGHRSVSWYQQTPGQGLQFLFEYFSETQRNKGNFPGRFSGRQFSNSRSEMNVSTLELGDSALYLCASSLIKTENTEAFFGQGTRLTVV.

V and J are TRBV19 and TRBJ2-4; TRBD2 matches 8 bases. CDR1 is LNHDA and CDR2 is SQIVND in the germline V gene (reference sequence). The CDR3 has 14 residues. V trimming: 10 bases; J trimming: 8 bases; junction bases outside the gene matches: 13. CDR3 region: CATSGRGDPHIQYF. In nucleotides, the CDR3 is TGTGCCACCTCTGGGCGGGGGGACCCTCACATTCAGTACTTC.

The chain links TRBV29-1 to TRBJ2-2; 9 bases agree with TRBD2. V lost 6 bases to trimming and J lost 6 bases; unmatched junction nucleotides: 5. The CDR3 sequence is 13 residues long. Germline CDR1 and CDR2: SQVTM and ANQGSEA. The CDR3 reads CSVLGGGAGELFF. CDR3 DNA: TGCAGCGTCCTCGGCGGGGGGGCCGGGGAGCTGTTTTTT.

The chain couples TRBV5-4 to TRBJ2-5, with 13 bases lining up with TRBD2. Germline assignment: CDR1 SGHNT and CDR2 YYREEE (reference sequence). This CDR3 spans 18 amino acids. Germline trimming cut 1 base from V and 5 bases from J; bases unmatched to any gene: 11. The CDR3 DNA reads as TGTGCCAGCAGCTTGAGGGTGACTAGCGGGGGGCCGTGGGAGACCCAGTACTTC. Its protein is CASSLRVTSGGPWETQYF.

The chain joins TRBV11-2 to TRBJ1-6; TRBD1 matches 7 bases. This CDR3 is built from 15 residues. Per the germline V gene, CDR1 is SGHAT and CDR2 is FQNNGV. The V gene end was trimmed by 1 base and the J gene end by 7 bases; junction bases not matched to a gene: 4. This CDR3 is CASSLVGTANSPLHF. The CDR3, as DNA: TGTGCCAGCAGCTTAGTAGGGACAGCGAATTCACCCCTCCACTTT.

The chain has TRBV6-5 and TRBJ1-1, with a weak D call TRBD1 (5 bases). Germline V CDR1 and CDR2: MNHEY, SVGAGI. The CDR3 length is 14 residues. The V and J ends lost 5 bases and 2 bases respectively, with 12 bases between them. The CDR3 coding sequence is TGTGCCAGCAGTCCCAGACAGACAAACACTGAAGCTTTCTTT. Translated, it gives CASSPRQTNTEAFF.

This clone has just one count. CDR3 region: CASSEAQGVGQPQHF. CDR3 nucleotide sequence: TGTGCCAGCAGTGAAGCGCAGGGGGTGGGACAGCCCCAGCATTTT. The chain recombines TRBV6-1 with TRBJ1-5, with 7 bases lining up with TRBD1. CDR3 size: 15 residues. V dropped 0 bases and J dropped 7; count of bases not matched to a gene: 6. Germline-derived CDR1 and CDR2 are MNHNS and SASEGT.

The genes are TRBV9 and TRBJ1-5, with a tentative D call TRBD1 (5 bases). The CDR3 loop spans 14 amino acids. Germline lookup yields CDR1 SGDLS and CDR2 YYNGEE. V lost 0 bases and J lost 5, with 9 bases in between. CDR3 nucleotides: TGTGCCAGCAGCGTAGGATGGGGCGATCAGCCCCAGCATTTT. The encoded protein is CASSVGWGDQPQHF.